The text below deals with one TCR beta chain. What it recognizes is unknown. Trimming removed 3 bases at V and 6 bases at J, with 9 bases between. The CDR3 spans 13 residues. Per the germline V gene, CDR1 is SNHLY and CDR2 is FYNNEI. The donors were members of the roughly 120-subject validation cohort (separate from the roughly 680-subject first cohort). This sample is drawn from a study of cytomegalovirus exposure and HLA in healthy donors. Study observations and caveats: Associated with cytomegalovirus, according to the listing, were around 170 TCR beta chains. The classifier, whose performance was assessed in both the original and validation cohorts, reportedly diagnosed cytomegalovirus status with high specificity and sensitivity.

Data came from immunoSEQ multiplex PCR; TCRdb stores just in-frame clones and leaves some out. The sample carries 150,000 to 200,000 clones, 85% recorded once. The sequenced sample consisted of PBMCs. The chain recombines TRBV2 with TRBJ1-5, with D maybe TRBD1 (6 bases). This clonotype was sampled from a man younger than 35 in good health and CMV-seropositive. This chain's CDR3 is CASSEGASQPQHF. For the CDR3, the DNA is TGTGCCAGCAGTGAGGGGGCGAGTCAGCCCCAGCATTTT.